These T cell receptor beta chains were read from a single sample in a study of cytomegalovirus exposure and HLA in healthy donors. Sequencing used immunoSEQ multiplex PCR; TCRdb keeps in-frame clones, though not all of them. Here the sample spans around 120,000 clones, around 74% being singletons. The sample consisted of PBMCs. The receptors here all came from a man in his sixties in good health and CMV-seropositive. CDR3s include the opening cysteine and the closing phenylalanine or tryptophan. The order of the fields is D gene, J gene, clone size, V gene, CDR3 DNA, CDR3 protein. The D gene is left open where the match is weak. Clone size is given for some rows only: seen once, a few or many times, or a class if the clone is expanded.

d_call: .; j_call: TRBJ1-4; clone_size: .; v_call: TRBV5-1; cdr3_nt: TGCGCCAGCAGCGAAACCCGGGGGGCCACTAATGAAAAACTGTTTTTT; cdr3_aa: CASSETRGATNEKLFF
d_call: .; j_call: TRBJ1-2; clone_size: .; v_call: TRBV7-9; cdr3_nt: TGTGCCAGCAGCTTCCCGGTGGGGGGAGGCTACACCTTC; cdr3_aa: CASSFPVGGGYTF
d_call: TRBD2; j_call: TRBJ2-7; clone_size: .; v_call: TRBV19; cdr3_nt: TGTGCCAGTAGTGGGGGACTAGCGGGGTTTTACGAGCAGTACTTC; cdr3_aa: CASSGGLAGFYEQYF
d_call: .; j_call: TRBJ2-7; clone_size: few; v_call: TRBV6-5; cdr3_nt: TGTGCCAGCAGTTACGGAGCAGGGGCGACCTACGAGCAGTACTTC; cdr3_aa: CASSYGAGATYEQYF
d_call: .; j_call: TRBJ2-2; clone_size: .; v_call: TRBV5-1; cdr3_nt: TGCGCCAGCACCTCAATCGTGGGAACAGGTGACACCGGGGAGCTGTTTTTT; cdr3_aa: CASTSIVGTGDTGELFF
d_call: .; j_call: TRBJ2-5; clone_size: .; v_call: TRBV7-3; cdr3_nt: TGTGCCAGCAGCGAGAGAGCCCAAGAGACCCAGTACTTC; cdr3_aa: CASSERAQETQYF
d_call: TRBD1; j_call: TRBJ1-1; clone_size: few; v_call: TRBV6-6; cdr3_nt: TGTGCCAGCAGTCGCTCGGGACAGGGGAACACTGAAGCTTTCTTT; cdr3_aa: CASSRSGQGNTEAFF
d_call: TRBD1; j_call: TRBJ2-6; clone_size: .; v_call: TRBV2; cdr3_nt: TGTGCCAGCAGGCAAGACAGGGTCTCTGGGGCCAACGGCCTGACTTTC; cdr3_aa: CASRQDRVSGANGLTF
d_call: .; j_call: TRBJ1-2; clone_size: .; v_call: TRBV21-1; cdr3_nt: TGTGCCAGCAGCGGAAGGCCGGGACAGTCCTATGGCTACACCTTC; cdr3_aa: CASSGRPGQSYGYTF
d_call: .; j_call: TRBJ2-7; clone_size: .; v_call: TRBV5-4; cdr3_nt: TGTGCCAGCAGCCCCGGGGGAGGCGGCCCCTACGAGCAGTACTTC; cdr3_aa: CASSPGGGGPYEQYF
d_call: TRBD1; j_call: TRBJ1-2; clone_size: .; v_call: TRBV28; cdr3_nt: TGTGCCAGCAGGCCTCAGGGGGCTTTCGGCTACACCTTC; cdr3_aa: CASRPQGAFGYTF
d_call: .; j_call: TRBJ1-3; clone_size: few; v_call: TRBV5-6; cdr3_nt: TGTGCCAGCAGCTTGGTGGGGAGCTCTGGAAACACCATATATTTT; cdr3_aa: CASSLVGSSGNTIYF
d_call: .; j_call: TRBJ2-1; clone_size: few; v_call: TRBV5-1; cdr3_nt: TGCGCCAGCAGCCCGGGGGATGAGCAGTTCTTC; cdr3_aa: CASSPGDEQFF
d_call: .; j_call: TRBJ1-4; clone_size: .; v_call: TRBV7-9; cdr3_nt: TGTGCCAGCAGGAGACGGGATAATGAAAAACTGTTTTTT; cdr3_aa: CASRRRDNEKLFF
d_call: TRBD1; j_call: TRBJ2-1; clone_size: .; v_call: TRBV6-5; cdr3_nt: TGTGCCAGCAGTTACGCGACAGGGTTTGAGCAGTTCTTC; cdr3_aa: CASSYATGFEQFF
d_call: .; j_call: TRBJ2-3; clone_size: .; v_call: TRBV9; cdr3_nt: TGTGCCAGCAGCGTAGCGCGCGGAGATACGCAGTATTTT; cdr3_aa: CASSVARGDTQYF
d_call: .; j_call: TRBJ1-3; clone_size: .; v_call: TRBV5-8; cdr3_nt: TGTGCCAGCAGCTTGGCCGGCTTCTGGGGGCGAGGAAACACCATATATTTT; cdr3_aa: CASSLAGFWGRGNTIYF
d_call: TRBD2; j_call: TRBJ2-7; clone_size: .; v_call: TRBV2; cdr3_nt: TGTGCCAGCAGTGAAGCGTTCCTAGCGGGGGCCCCCAGCGAGCAGTACTTC; cdr3_aa: CASSEAFLAGAPSEQYF
d_call: .; j_call: TRBJ2-5; clone_size: few; v_call: TRBV7-3; cdr3_nt: TGTGCCAGCAGCTCAGGAGGAGGCGGGAAGACCCAGTACTTC; cdr3_aa: CASSSGGGGKTQYF
d_call: .; j_call: TRBJ1-5; clone_size: .; v_call: TRBV2; cdr3_nt: TGTGCCAGCAGTGAAGCACGTACAGCCGGACAGCCCCAGCATTTT; cdr3_aa: CASSEARTAGQPQHF
d_call: .; j_call: TRBJ1-2; clone_size: .; v_call: TRBV5-1; cdr3_nt: TGCGCCAGCAGCTTGGTGCGCGAGGGGACATATGGCTACACCTTC; cdr3_aa: CASSLVREGTYGYTF
d_call: .; j_call: TRBJ1-3; clone_size: .; v_call: TRBV7-9; cdr3_nt: TGTGCCAGCAGCTTAGACGGGGATCTAGTTGGAAACACCATATATTTT; cdr3_aa: CASSLDGDLVGNTIYF
d_call: .; j_call: TRBJ2-7; clone_size: .; v_call: TRBV6-6; cdr3_nt: TGTGCCAGCAGCGCTACAGGGCACGAGCAGTACTTC; cdr3_aa: CASSATGHEQYF
d_call: TRBD1; j_call: TRBJ1-2; clone_size: once; v_call: TRBV28; cdr3_nt: TGTGCCAGCAGTTGGGACAGTACCCAGAATGGGGGCTACACCTTC; cdr3_aa: CASSWDSTQNGGYTF
d_call: .; j_call: TRBJ2-2; clone_size: .; v_call: TRBV6-6; cdr3_nt: TGTGCCAGCAATGTCGCCCAGACCGGGGAGCTGTTTTTT; cdr3_aa: CASNVAQTGELFF
d_call: TRBD1; j_call: TRBJ1-6; clone_size: .; v_call: TRBV30; cdr3_nt: TGTGCCTGGAGTGGCCCCTACAGGGGCTCTAATAATTCACCCCTCCACTTT; cdr3_aa: CAWSGPYRGSNNSPLHF
d_call: TRBD2; j_call: TRBJ2-2; clone_size: .; v_call: TRBV19; cdr3_nt: TGTGCCAGTAGTATGGCTTTTGGACTAGGTCCCGGGGAGCTGTTTTTT; cdr3_aa: CASSMAFGLGPGELFF
d_call: .; j_call: TRBJ2-7; clone_size: .; v_call: TRBV11-3; cdr3_nt: TGTGCCAGCAGCTTAGAGCGGGGGCCCGGGCCCTACGAGCAGTACTTC; cdr3_aa: CASSLERGPGPYEQYF
d_call: .; j_call: TRBJ2-6; clone_size: .; v_call: TRBV6-1; cdr3_nt: TGTGCCAGCAGTGAACTTATCTCTGGGGCCAACGTCCTGACTTTC; cdr3_aa: CASSELISGANVLTF
d_call: .; j_call: TRBJ1-2; clone_size: .; v_call: TRBV15; cdr3_nt: TGTGCCACCAGCAGAGATCCGGCAGGCTATGGCTACACCTTC; cdr3_aa: CATSRDPAGYGYTF
d_call: TRBD2; j_call: TRBJ2-7; clone_size: .; v_call: TRBV28; cdr3_nt: TGTGCCAGCAGTTCCTTCACTAGCGGGGCACTAGACGAGCAGTACTTC; cdr3_aa: CASSSFTSGALDEQYF